This TCR beta chain originates from a study of T-cell reconstitution after alpha-beta-depleted transplantation in children. The study's findings and limits: Several hundred rapidly expanded clones from non-depleted graft cells reportedly supplied alpha-beta T cells about two months post-transplant. Among T cells one year after transplant, newly produced cells accounted for most counts and diversity.

This clonotype appeared a few times. Antigen unknown. For TCRbeta, the library was prepared with unique molecular identifiers. MiXCR, applied by TCRdb to the PCR reads, yields one record per CDR3 protein. The data hold 800,000 to 1,000,000 distinct CDR3 sequences, with under 30% observed a single time. V was pared by 3 bases and J by 2 bases, with 20 bases between. This CDR3 contains 17 residues. The sequenced sample was PBMCs, mostly from graft donor cells, obtained 360 days after TCRalphabeta/CD19-depleted stem cell transplant. The source is a boy under three years old who had a stem cell transplant for SCID, so the T cells may come from the graft donor. The V and J genes are TRBV12-3 or TRBV12-4 and TRBJ2-7; D not certain. DNA of the CDR3: TGTGCCAGCAGTTTTTCCTTTGTAGTACGACCGACCTACGAGCAGTACTTC. Translation: CASSFSFVVRPTYEQYF.